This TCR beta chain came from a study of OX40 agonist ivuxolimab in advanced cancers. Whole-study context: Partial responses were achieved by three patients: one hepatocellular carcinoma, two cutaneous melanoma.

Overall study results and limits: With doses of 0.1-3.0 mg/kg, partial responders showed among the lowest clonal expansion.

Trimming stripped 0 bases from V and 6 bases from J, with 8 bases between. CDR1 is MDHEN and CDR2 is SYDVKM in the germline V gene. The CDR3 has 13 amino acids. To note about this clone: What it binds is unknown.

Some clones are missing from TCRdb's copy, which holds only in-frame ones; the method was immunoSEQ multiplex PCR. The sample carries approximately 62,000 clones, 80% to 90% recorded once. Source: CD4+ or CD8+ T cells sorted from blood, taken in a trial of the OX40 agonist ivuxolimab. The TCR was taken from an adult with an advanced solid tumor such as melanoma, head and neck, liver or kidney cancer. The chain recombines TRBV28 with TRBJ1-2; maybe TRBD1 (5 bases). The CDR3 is CASSLWAGNGYTF. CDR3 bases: TGTGCCAGCAGTTTATGGGCAGGGAATGGCTACACCTTC.